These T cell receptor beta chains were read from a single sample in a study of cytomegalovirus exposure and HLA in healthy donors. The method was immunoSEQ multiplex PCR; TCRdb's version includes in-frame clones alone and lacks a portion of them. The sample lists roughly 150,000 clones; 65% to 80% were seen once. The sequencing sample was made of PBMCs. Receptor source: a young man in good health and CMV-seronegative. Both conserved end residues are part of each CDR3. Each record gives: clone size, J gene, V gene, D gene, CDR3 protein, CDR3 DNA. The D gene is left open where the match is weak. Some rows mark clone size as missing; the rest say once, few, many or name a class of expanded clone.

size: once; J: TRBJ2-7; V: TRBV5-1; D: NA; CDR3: CASSLATGIPYEQYF; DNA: TGCGCCAGCAGCTTGGCCACAGGGATCCCCTACGAGCAGTACTTC
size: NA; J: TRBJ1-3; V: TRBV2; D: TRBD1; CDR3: CASRVDRGAGNTIYF; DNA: TGTGCCAGCAGGGTCGACAGGGGGGCTGGAAACACCATATATTTT
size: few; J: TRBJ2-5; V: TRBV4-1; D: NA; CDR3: CASSQAGAGIQETQYF; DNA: TGCGCCAGCAGCCAAGCTGGGGCGGGGATCCAAGAGACCCAGTACTTC
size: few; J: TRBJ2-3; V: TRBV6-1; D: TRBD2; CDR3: CASRSSGNTDTQYF; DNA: TGTGCCAGCAGGTCTAGCGGGAACACAGATACGCAGTATTTT
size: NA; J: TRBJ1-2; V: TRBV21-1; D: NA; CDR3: CASSTVPGQGLAYGYTF; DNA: TGTGCCAGCAGCACTGTACCGGGACAGGGTCTTGCCTATGGCTACACCTTC
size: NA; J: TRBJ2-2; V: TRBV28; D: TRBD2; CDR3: CASSLSLAGISGELFF; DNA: TGTGCCAGCAGTTTATCGCTAGCGGGAATATCCGGGGAGCTGTTTTTT
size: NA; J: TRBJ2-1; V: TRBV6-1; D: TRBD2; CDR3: CASSPSGPLAREQFF; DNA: TGTGCCAGCAGTCCCTCGGGGCCACTAGCGCGTGAGCAGTTCTTC
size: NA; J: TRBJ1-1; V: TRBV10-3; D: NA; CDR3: CAIRDKWDTEAFF; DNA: TGTGCCATCAGGGACAAGTGGGACACTGAAGCTTTCTTT
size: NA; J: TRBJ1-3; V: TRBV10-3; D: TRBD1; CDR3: CAITSRDRPGNTIYF; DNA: TGTGCCATCACGTCTCGGGACAGACCTGGAAACACCATATATTTT
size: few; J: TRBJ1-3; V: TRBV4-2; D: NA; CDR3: CASSPAGLFAGNTIYF; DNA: TGTGCCAGCAGCCCCGCTGGACTCTTTGCCGGAAACACCATATATTTT
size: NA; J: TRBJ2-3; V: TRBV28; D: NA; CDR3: CASSSPAGNTDTQYF; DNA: TGTGCCAGCAGTTCTCCTGCCGGGAACACAGATACGCAGTATTTT
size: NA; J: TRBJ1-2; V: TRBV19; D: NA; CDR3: CAGRGRNYGYTF; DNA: TGTGCCGGTAGGGGCAGAAACTATGGCTACACCTTC
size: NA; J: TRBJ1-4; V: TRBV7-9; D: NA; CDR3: CASSLRRAEEKLFF; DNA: TGTGCCAGCAGCTTACGCAGGGCGGAAGAAAAACTGTTTTTT
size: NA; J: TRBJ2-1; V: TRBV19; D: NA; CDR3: CASSARGHSYNEQFF; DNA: TGTGCCAGTAGCGCCAGGGGACATTCCTACAATGAGCAGTTCTTC
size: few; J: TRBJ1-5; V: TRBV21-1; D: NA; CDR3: CARVDSFLTSNQPQHF; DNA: TGTGCCAGGGTGGACTCGTTTTTGACTAGCAATCAGCCCCAGCATTTT
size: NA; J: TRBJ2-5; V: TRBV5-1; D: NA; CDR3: CASSPGTTQETQYF; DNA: TGCGCCAGCTCCCCCGGGACAACCCAAGAGACCCAGTACTTC
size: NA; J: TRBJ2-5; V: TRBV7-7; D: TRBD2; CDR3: CASSSGLVEETQYF; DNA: TGTGCTAGCAGCTCGGGACTAGTGGAGGAGACCCAGTACTTC
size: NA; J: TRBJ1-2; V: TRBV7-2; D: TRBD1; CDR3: CASSPGQVYGYTF; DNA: TGTGCCAGCAGCCCTGGACAGGTCTATGGCTACACCTTC
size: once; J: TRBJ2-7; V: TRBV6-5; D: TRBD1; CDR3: CASSGQGLHEQYF; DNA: TGTGCCAGCAGTGGACAGGGGCTCCACGAGCAGTACTTC
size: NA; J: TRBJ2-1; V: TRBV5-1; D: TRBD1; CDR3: CASSSGTGGRGDEQFF; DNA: TGCGCCAGCAGCTCAGGGACAGGGGGCCGGGGGGATGAGCAGTTCTTC
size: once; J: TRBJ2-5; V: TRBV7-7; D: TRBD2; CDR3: CASSPTPGLAGGQETQYF; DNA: TGTGCTAGCAGCCCCACACCTGGACTAGCGGGGGGTCAAGAGACCCAGTACTTC
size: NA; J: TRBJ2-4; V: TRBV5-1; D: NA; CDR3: CASSLGENIAKNSQYF; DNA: TGCGCCAGCAGCTTGGGGGAGAACATAGCCAAAAACAGTCAGTACTTC
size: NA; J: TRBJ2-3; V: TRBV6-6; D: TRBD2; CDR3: CAHRRAGGSTDTQYF; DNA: TGTGCCCACCGACGAGCGGGAGGGAGCACAGATACGCAGTATTTT
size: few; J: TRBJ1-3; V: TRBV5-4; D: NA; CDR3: CASSSQSGNTIYF; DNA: TGTGCCAGCAGCTCCCAGTCGGGAAACACCATATATTTT
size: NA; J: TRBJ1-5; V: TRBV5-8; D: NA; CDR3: CASSLVISQGNNQPQHF; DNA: TGTGCCAGCAGCTTGGTCATCTCCCAGGGGAACAATCAGCCCCAGCATTTT
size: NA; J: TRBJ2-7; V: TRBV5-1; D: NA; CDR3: CASSLRQRQTYEQYF; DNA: TGCGCCAGCAGCTTGAGACAACGCCAAACCTACGAGCAGTACTTC
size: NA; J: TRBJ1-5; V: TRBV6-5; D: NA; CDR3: CASTPGVNQPQHF; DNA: TGTGCCTCGACTCCGGGGGTCAATCAGCCCCAGCATTTT
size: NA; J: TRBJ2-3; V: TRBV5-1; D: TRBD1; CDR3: CASSNNRGLAIDTQYF; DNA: TGCGCCAGCAGCAATAACAGGGGGCTGGCCATAGATACGCAGTATTTT
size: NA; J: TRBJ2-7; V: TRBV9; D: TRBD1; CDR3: CASSPRQGAGEQYF; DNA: TGTGCCAGCAGCCCACGACAGGGGGCGGGCGAGCAGTACTTC
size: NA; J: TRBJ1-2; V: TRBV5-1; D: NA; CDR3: CASSLGQANYGYTF; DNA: TGCGCCAGCAGCTTGGGACAGGCTAACTATGGCTACACCTTC
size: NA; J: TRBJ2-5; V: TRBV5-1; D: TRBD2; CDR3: CASSFGGRGGETRYF; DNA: TGCGCCAGCAGCTTCGGCGGGAGGGGAGGGGAGACCCGGTACTTC
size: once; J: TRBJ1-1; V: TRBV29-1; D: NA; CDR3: CSVGPTLNTEAFF; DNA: TGCAGCGTTGGGCCAACCCTGAACACTGAAGCTTTCTTT